The TCR beta chain described here comes from a study of T cell responses to AZD1222 COVID-19 vaccine. Background on the study: Whether given at about 4 or about 12 weeks, second doses were pooled.

Findings and limits, study-wide: Clonal diversity may have been underestimated in mostly white British donors. Unmutated regions of variants are reportedly targeted by nearly half of spike-specific TCRs. At 160-218 and 743-854, vaccine-associated CD4 TCRs were dominant, and they spanned spike.

Germline V gene data show CDR1 as SGHDT and CDR2 as YYEEEE. The V gene end was trimmed by 6 bases and the J gene end by 5 bases; junction bases not matched to a gene: 11. This CDR3 comprises 14 residues. The count of this clone is one. Antigen specificity is unknown. Using immunoSEQ multiplex PCR, the repertoire was profiled, and TCRdb retains in-frame clones only, with some absent. The sample contains 130,000 to 150,000 clones, roughly 89% of which appear only once. J is TRBJ2-7 and V is TRBV5-6; 7 positions agree with TRBD2. The sequence derives from an adult in good health. The source was peripheral blood, collected on day 0 of AZD1222 vaccination. The DNA for the CDR3 is TGTGCCAGCACCACTTGGGGGGGAGCCCACGAGCAGTACTTC. The encoded protein is CASTTWGGAHEQYF.